This T cell receptor beta chain was captured in a study of T cells after yellow fever vaccination. The junction had 11 bases not matched to a gene; V was cut back by 5 bases and J by 10 bases. Germline V CDR1 and CDR2: SSHAT, FNYEAQ (reference sequence). The CDR3 runs to 14 residues. TCRdb reanalysed the 5' RACE reads using MiXCR and keeps one entry per CDR3 protein. The sample has some 600,000 distinct CDR3 sequences, 12% seen once. This clonotype has more than one count but fewer than ten. As yet, its antigen is unknown. Study-wide findings and caveats: Some clonotypes, a small share, were shared between CD4 and CD8 compartments.

The clonotype originates from a man younger than 40 who received the YFV17D yellow fever vaccine. The sequences come from PBMCs, collected on the day of the yellow fever booster vaccination. V is TRBV7-7 and J is TRBJ2-5, with TRBD1 matching 9 bases. CDR3 coding DNA: TGTGCCAGCAGCCCCGTCGGCGGGGGACAGGGCCAGTACTTC. As protein: CASSPVGGGQGQYF.